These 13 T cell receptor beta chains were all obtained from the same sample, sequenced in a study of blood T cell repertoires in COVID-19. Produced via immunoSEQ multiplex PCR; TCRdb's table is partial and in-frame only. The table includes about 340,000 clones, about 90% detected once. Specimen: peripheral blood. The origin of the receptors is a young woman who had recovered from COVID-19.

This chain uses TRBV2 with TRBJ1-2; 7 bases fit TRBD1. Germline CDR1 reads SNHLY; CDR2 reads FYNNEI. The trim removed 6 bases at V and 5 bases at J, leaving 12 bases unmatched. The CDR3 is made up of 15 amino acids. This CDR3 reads CASREQGTMSYGYTF. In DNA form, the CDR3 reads TGTGCCAGCAGAGAACAGGGGACGATGAGTTATGGCTACACCTTC.

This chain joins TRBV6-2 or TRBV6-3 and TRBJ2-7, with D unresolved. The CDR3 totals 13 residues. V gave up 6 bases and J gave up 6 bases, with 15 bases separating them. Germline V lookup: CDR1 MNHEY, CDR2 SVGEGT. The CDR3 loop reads CASSQRIAGEQYV. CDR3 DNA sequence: TGTGCCAGCAGCCAAAGAATAGCCGGCGAGCAGTACGTC.

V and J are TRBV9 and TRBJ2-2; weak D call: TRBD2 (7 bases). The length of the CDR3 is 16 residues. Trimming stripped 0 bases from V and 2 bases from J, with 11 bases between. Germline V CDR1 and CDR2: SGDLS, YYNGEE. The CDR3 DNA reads TGTGCCAGCAGCGTAGAGGGGGGGCCCAACACCGGGGAGCTGTTTTTT. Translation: CASSVEGGPNTGELFF.

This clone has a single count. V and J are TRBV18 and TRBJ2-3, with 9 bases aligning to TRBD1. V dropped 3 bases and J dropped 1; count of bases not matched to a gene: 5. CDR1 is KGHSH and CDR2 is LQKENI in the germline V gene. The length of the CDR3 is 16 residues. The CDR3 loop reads CASSPRQGGGTDTQYF. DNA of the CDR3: TGTGCCAGCTCACCTCGACAGGGGGGCGGCACAGATACGCAGTATTTT.

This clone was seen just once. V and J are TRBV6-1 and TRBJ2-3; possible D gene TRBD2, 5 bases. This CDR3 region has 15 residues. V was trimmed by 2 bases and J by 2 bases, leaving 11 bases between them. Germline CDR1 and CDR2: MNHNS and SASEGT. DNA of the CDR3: TGTGCCAGCAGTGAATTAGGGAGCGACACAGATACGCAGTATTTT. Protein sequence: CASSELGSDTDTQYF.

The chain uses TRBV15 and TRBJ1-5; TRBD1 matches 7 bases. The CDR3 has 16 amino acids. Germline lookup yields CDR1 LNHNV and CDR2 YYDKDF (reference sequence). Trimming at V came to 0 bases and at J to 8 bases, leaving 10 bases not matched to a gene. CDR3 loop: CATSRDYRQGGKPQHF. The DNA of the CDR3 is TGTGCCACCAGCAGAGATTATCGACAGGGTGGGAAGCCCCAGCATTTT.

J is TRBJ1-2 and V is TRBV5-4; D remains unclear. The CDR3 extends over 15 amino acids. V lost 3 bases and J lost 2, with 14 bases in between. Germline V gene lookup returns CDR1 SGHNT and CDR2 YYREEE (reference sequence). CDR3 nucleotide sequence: TGTGCCAGCAGCTCCGAGACTACGGTGAACTATGGCTACACCTTC. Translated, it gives CASSSETTVNYGYTF.

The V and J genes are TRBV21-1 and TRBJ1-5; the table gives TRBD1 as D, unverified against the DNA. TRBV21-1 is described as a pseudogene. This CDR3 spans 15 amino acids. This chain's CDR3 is CASHIAGEGDQPQHF. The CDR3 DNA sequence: TGTGCCAGCCATATCGCAGGGGAAGGGGATCAGCCCCAGCATTTT.

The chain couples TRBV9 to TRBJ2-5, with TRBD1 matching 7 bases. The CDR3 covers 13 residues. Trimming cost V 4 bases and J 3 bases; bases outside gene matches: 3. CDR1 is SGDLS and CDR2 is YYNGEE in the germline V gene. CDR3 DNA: TGTGCCAGCAGCCGGGACAGAGAAGAGACCCAGTACTTC. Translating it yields CASSRDREETQYF. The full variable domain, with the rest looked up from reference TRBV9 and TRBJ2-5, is DSGVTQTPKHLITATGQRVTLRCSPRSGDLSVYWYQQSLDQGLQFLIQYYNGEERAKGNILERFSAQQFPDLHSELNLSSLELGDSALYFCASSRDREETQYFGPGTRLLVL.

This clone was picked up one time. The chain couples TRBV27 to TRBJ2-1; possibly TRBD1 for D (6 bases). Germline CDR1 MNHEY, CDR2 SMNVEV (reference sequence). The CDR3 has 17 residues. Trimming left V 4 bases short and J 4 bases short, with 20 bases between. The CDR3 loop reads CASSSGQGMTLYNEQFF. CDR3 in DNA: TGTGCCAGCAGTTCTGGGCAGGGGATGACATTATACAATGAGCAGTTCTTC.

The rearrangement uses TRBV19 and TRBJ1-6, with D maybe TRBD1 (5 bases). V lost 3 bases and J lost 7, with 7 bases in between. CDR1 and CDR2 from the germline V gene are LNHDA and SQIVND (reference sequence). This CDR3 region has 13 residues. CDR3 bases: TGTGCCAGTAGTATCGGGGGGAATTCACCCCTCCACTTT. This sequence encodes CASSIGGNSPLHF.

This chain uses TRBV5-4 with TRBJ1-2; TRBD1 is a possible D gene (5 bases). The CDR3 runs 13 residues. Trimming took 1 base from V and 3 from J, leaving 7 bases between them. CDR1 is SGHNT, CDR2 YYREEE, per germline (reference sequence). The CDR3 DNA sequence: TGTGCCAGCAGCTTGTCAGGGTACTATGGCTACACCTTC. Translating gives CASSLSGYYGYTF.

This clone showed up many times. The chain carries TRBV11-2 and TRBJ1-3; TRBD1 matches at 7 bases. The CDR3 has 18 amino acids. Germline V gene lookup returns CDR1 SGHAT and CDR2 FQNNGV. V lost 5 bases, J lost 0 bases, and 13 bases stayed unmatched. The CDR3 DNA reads TGTGCCAGCAGCCCTCCCCCCCCGGACAGGAGCTCTGGAAACACCATATATTTT. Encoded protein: CASSPPPPDRSSGNTIYF.